Below are 23 T cell receptor beta chains sequenced from a single sample in a study of early T cells in non-severe SARS-CoV-2 infection. MiXCR, applied by TCRdb to the 5' RACE reads, yields one record per CDR3 protein. The table lists roughly 72,000 distinct CDR3 sequences, approximately 13% of them singletons. The sample in question was whole blood, obtained at baseline. The receptors were gathered from an adult who was a healthcare worker with PCR-confirmed SARS-CoV-2 infection or an uninfected control (not recorded which).

This clonotype was seen a few times. The rearrangement links TRBV12-3 or TRBV12-4 to TRBJ1-2, with D perhaps matching TRBD1 (5 bases). The length of the CDR3 is 15 residues. V lost 7 bases and J lost 4, with 19 bases in between. The CDR3 bases are TGTGCCAGCACTCCCACCGAGGCGGGGACCTATGGCTACACCTTC. Translating it yields CASTPTEAGTYGYTF.

This clonotype was observed at least ten times. V gene TRBV12-3 or TRBV12-4 combines with J gene TRBJ1-2; TRBD1 aligns across 7 bases. The length of the CDR3 is 14 residues. V dropped 6 bases and J dropped 4; count of bases not matched to a gene: 8. CDR3 sequence: CASRSGTDGYGYTF. CDR3 nucleotide sequence: TGTGCCAGCAGATCCGGGACAGACGGCTATGGCTACACCTTC.

This clonotype was observed a few times. The J gene is TRBJ2-1, the V gene TRBV20-1, with D possibly matching TRBD2 (6 bases). Germline loops: CDR1 DFQATT, CDR2 SNEGSKA (reference sequence). Trimming left V 0 bases short and J 4 bases short, with 16 bases between. The CDR3 runs to 16 residues. The CDR3 sequence: CSAREVGTATYNEQFF. The CDR3 DNA follows: TGCAGTGCTAGAGAAGTCGGGACTGCCACTTACAATGAGCAGTTCTTC.

The chain joins TRBV7-2 to TRBJ1-3; D remains unclear. Germline V gives CDR1 SGHTA, CDR2 FQGNSA. V shed 1 base and J shed 0 bases, with 7 bases lying between them. This CDR3 is built from 15 residues. Here the CDR3 reads CASSLVGPSGNTIYF. In DNA, the CDR3 is TGTGCCAGCAGCTTAGTCGGCCCCTCTGGAAACACCATATATTTT.

The gene calls are TRBV12-3 or TRBV12-4 and TRBJ1-1, with D possibly TRBD1 on 6 matching bases. Trimming pared 5 bases from V and 8 bases from J, leaving 9 bases between. This CDR3 spans 11 amino acids. The CDR3: CASSRQEEAFF. CDR3 nucleotide sequence: TGTGCCAGCAGTAGACAGGAGGAAGCTTTCTTT.

The V gene is TRBV6-5, the J gene TRBJ2-5; tentative D call: TRBD1 (6 bases). CDR1 is MNHEY and CDR2 is SVGAGI in the germline V gene. The CDR3 is 14 amino acids. V lost 4 bases, J lost 4 bases, and 13 bases lay in between. The DNA for the CDR3 is TGTGCCAGCAGTTCCAGGGGAAGTGGAGAGACCCAGTACTTC. It specifies CASSSRGSGETQYF.

The chain uses TRBV20-1 and TRBJ2-7; 9 nucleotides align to TRBD1. This CDR3 contains 14 residues. Per germline, CDR1 DFQATT and CDR2 SNEGSKA (reference sequence). Trimming at V came to 3 bases and at J to 2 bases, leaving 5 bases not matched to a gene. The CDR3: CSASLQGAAYEQYF. DNA for the CDR3: TGCAGTGCTAGCTTACAGGGGGCAGCCTACGAGCAGTACTTC.

This rearrangement joins TRBV11-2 to TRBJ2-7; perhaps D is TRBD1 or TRBD2 (5 bases each). CDR1 SGHAT and CDR2 FQNNGV come from the germline V gene. The CDR3 totals 14 residues. V was pared by 4 bases and J by 3 bases, with 13 bases between. CDR3 coding DNA: TGTGCCAGCAGCTCTCAGGGACGGAGCTACGAGCAGTACTTC. Protein product: CASSSQGRSYEQYF.

The V call is TRBV7-8, the J call TRBJ2-3; the match to TRBD2 covers 8 bases. CDR3 length equals 15 residues. Germline trimming cut 4 bases from V and 7 bases from J; bases unmatched to any gene: 10. Per germline, CDR1 SGHVS and CDR2 FQNEAQ. The CDR3 is CASSSTGGSAHTQYF. The CDR3 bases are TGTGCCAGCAGCTCTACGGGGGGGTCAGCACATACGCAGTATTTT.

This clonotype was observed a single time. V gene TRBV6-1 combines with J gene TRBJ2-1, with D perhaps matching TRBD1 (5 bases). The V gene lost 3 bases and the J gene lost 6 bases, with 12 bases spanning the gap. CDR1 and CDR2 from the germline V gene are MNHNS and SASEGT. This CDR3 spans 14 amino acids. The chain's CDR3 is CASSESRVGNEQFF. The CDR3, as DNA: TGTGCCAGCAGTGAGTCCAGGGTAGGCAATGAGCAGTTCTTC.

This clonotype occurred many times. The chain carries TRBV7-6 and TRBJ2-1; tentative D call: TRBD2 (5 bases). V was trimmed by 3 bases and J by 9 bases, leaving 21 bases between them. The germline gives CDR1 SGHVS, CDR2 FNYEAQ. The CDR3 contains 16 residues. CDR3 region: CASSFGPIISGSEQFF. The DNA for the CDR3 is TGTGCCAGCAGCTTCGGCCCAATCATTAGTGGGAGTGAGCAGTTCTTC.

The chain couples TRBV5-4 to TRBJ2-3; D might be TRBD2 (5 bases). The CDR3 is 14 amino acids. From germline, CDR1 is SGHNT and CDR2 YYREEE (reference sequence). Trimming removed 5 bases from V and 4 bases from J, with 14 bases in between. This CDR3 reads CASRPGVVADTQYF. CDR3 DNA: TGTGCCAGCAGACCCGGGGTTGTGGCAGATACGCAGTATTTT.

A few counts support this clonotype. This rearrangement joins TRBV7-8 to TRBJ2-2, with D unclear. Germline V gene data show CDR1 as SGHVS and CDR2 as FQNEAQ. The CDR3 is made up of 13 amino acids. V lost 5 bases, J lost 6 bases, and 10 bases lay in between. As DNA, the CDR3 is TGTGCCAGCAGCACCCCGACCCCCGGGGAGCTGTTTTTT. Its translation is CASSTPTPGELFF.

The table lists this clonotype with a few counts. The rearrangement joins TRBV5-6 to TRBJ2-3, with D possibly matching TRBD2 (5 bases). Trimming left V 0 bases short and J 6 bases short, with 11 bases between. The CDR3 runs 14 residues. Germline CDR1 and CDR2: SGHDT and YYEEEE. In DNA form, the CDR3 reads TGTGCCAGCAGCTTGGGAGCGGCTCCGGATACGCAGTATTTT. It yields the protein CASSLGAAPDTQYF.

In its sample, this clonotype was seen a few times. CDR3: CASSPRTGRNSPLHF. Written as DNA, the CDR3 is TGTGCCAGCAGTCCCCGGACAGGGCGAAATTCACCCCTCCACTTT. The chain has TRBV28 and TRBJ1-6; 8 nucleotides line up with TRBD1. CDR3 length: 15 amino acids. After removal of 5 bases from V and 7 bases from J, the junction contained 7 bases not matched to a gene. In germline, CDR1 is MDHEN, CDR2 SYDVKM.

This clonotype came up a few times. The rearrangement links TRBV20-1 to TRBJ2-6; D remains ambiguous. Trimming stripped 3 bases from V and 0 bases from J, with 15 bases between. CDR1 is DFQATT, CDR2 SNEGSKA, per germline (reference sequence). The CDR3 spans 17 residues. The CDR3 DNA reads TGCAGTGCTAGGAGCCAGGCTGCCCTCTCTGGGGCCAACGTCCTGACTTTC. Protein product: CSARSQAALSGANVLTF.

The table lists this clonotype with many counts. J is TRBJ2-7 and V is TRBV25-1; 9 nucleotides line up with TRBD1. The CDR3 consists of 16 residues. Per the germline V gene, CDR1 is MGHDK and CDR2 is SYGVNS. With V trimmed by 2 bases and J by 2 bases, 7 bases remained unmatched. The CDR3 nucleotides read TGTGCCAGCAGTGAAATTAGCCGGACAGGGGCCTACGAGCAGTACTTC. Its protein is CASSEISRTGAYEQYF.

The J gene is TRBJ2-3, the V gene TRBV5-4; 9 bases align to TRBD1. V lost 9 bases and J lost 4; bases outside the gene matches: 12. CDR3 length equals 15 residues. Germline-derived CDR1 and CDR2 are SGHNT and YYREEE (reference sequence). Here the CDR3 reads CATVAGQGSADTQYF. DNA of the CDR3: TGTGCCACCGTAGCCGGACAGGGGAGCGCAGATACGCAGTATTTT.

This clonotype was seen more than once but under ten times. The chain is built from TRBV6-5 and TRBJ2-2; 10 positions match TRBD1. The CDR3 has 16 amino acids. Germline CDR1 MNHEY, CDR2 SVGAGI. Trimming at V came to 4 bases and at J to 4 bases, leaving 6 bases not matched to a gene. The CDR3 DNA reads as TGTGCCAGCAGTTCCGGGACAGGGGTTAGCACCGGGGAGCTGTTTTTT. This sequence encodes CASSSGTGVSTGELFF.

This clonotype has only a few counts. V is TRBV24-1 and J is TRBJ1-4; D is unresolved. Germline V gene sequence: CDR1 KGHDR, CDR2 SFDVKD. V lost 4 bases to trimming and J lost 6 bases, with 14 bases between them. This CDR3 has 15 residues. The DNA of the CDR3 is TGTGCCACCAGTGACCCACACGCTACGGATGAAAAACTGTTTTTT. Translated: CATSDPHATDEKLFF.

The chain joins TRBV4-1 to TRBJ2-7; possibly TRBD2 for D (6 bases). V was cut by 4 bases and J by 6 bases, with 22 bases left in between. CDR1 MGHRA and CDR2 YSYEKL come from the germline V gene. The CDR3 runs to 16 residues. The CDR3 loop reads CASSRTIASGGVEQYF. As DNA, the CDR3 is TGCGCCAGCAGCCGGACGATAGCTTCCGGAGGGGTCGAGCAGTACTTC.

This clonotype has just one count. The chain combines TRBV3-1 with TRBJ2-1, with 8 bases aligning to TRBD2. The V segment lost 0 bases and the J segment 5 bases; nucleotides outside the gene matches: 12. This CDR3 contains 18 residues. CDR1 LGHDT and CDR2 YNNKEL come from the germline V gene (reference sequence). This CDR3 reads CASSQEPPQRGPNNEQFF. As DNA, the CDR3 is TGTGCCAGCAGCCAAGAGCCCCCGCAGCGGGGGCCGAACAATGAGCAGTTCTTC.

The rearrangement joins TRBV7-2 to TRBJ1-3; possible D gene TRBD1, 5 bases. Germline V gives CDR1 SGHTA, CDR2 FQGNSA. The CDR3 loop spans 14 amino acids. V was clipped by 1 base and J by 6 bases, with 10 bases between them. The CDR3 loop is CASSLVGTLNTIYF. The CDR3 DNA reads as TGTGCCAGCAGCTTAGTAGGGACCTTAAACACCATATATTTT.